This T cell receptor (beta chain) was sequenced during a study of blood T cell repertoires in COVID-19. As for the study in general: There were acute and convalescent COVID-19 samples, and they came from the United States, Italy and Spain.

This clone has just a few counts. Trimming removed 0 bases from V and 11 bases from J, with 15 bases in between. Per the germline V gene, CDR1 is SGDLS and CDR2 is YYNGEE. This CDR3 spans 15 amino acids. Original methodology: Quantification of nucleated cells was approximated via reference gene primer amplification. Repertoires were generated with immunoSEQ multiplex PCR, while TCRdb's copy carries only in-frame clones and drops some. D and trimming come from the DNA, and the V and J calls and clone size come from that table. Found here are about 200,000 clones, over 70% of them singletons; the top ten hold approximately 30%.

The sequenced sample was peripheral blood. The receptor comes from a man aged 35 to 55 with acute or convalescent COVID-19. V is TRBV9 and J is TRBJ1-6; maybe TRBD1 (6 bases). In nucleotides, the CDR3 is TGTGCCAGCAGCGTAGACGTCAGGGGTACAGCACCCCTCCACTTT. It is translated as CASSVDVRGTAPLHF.